Below, one T cell receptor (beta chain) is given with its context. These data originate in a study of blood T cell repertoires in COVID-19. Study context: COVID-19 samples, acute and convalescent, were from the United States, Italy and Spain. T cells, B-cell-depleted T cells, or PBMCs provided the cDNA or gDNA that served as material.

Germline V gene sequence: CDR1 SGHNT, CDR2 YENEEA. CDR3 length: 13 residues. V was shortened by 4 bases and J by 4 bases, with 10 bases between the two germline ends. Original data processing: Reference gene primer amplification yielded estimated nucleated cell counts. Repertoires were generated with immunoSEQ multiplex PCR, while TCRdb's copy carries only in-frame clones and drops some. D and trimming were read from the DNA, whereas the V and J calls and clone size are those reported in that table. The table lists about 210,000 clones, about 90% of them singletons. The rearrangement uses TRBV11-3 and TRBJ2-5, with a possible D match to TRBD1 (7 bases). The source material was peripheral blood. The TCR sequence derives from a man younger than 30 with active or convalescent COVID-19. DNA of the CDR3: TGTGCCAGCAGCTCCCAGGGGGGAGAGACCCAGTACTTC. Amino acids: CASSSQGGETQYF.